This T cell receptor (beta chain) came from a study of blood T cells in healthy people across ages (dated by TCRdb to the mid-2010s). Background for the entire study: Template switching captured roughly one uniquely barcoded TCR beta cDNA molecule per two T cells in model experiments. To track age-related changes in TCR beta repertoire diversity, the study relied on deep sequencing normalized with unique cDNA molecular identifiers. The donors were split into four age groups: young (average 16 years), middle-aged (roughly 40), aged (more than 55) and long-lived (approximately 80). To avoid experimental bias, donors of different ages were spread randomly across the sequencing lanes. Two additional independent replicas of 1 million unique cDNA reads from the same blood draw were analyzed for two donors (one aged 18 to 30 and one aged 80 or older).

With regard to this clonotype: Its target antigen remains unknown. Per-nucleotide qualities are absent, and no much larger clonotype sits a single base away.

Donors were a few dozen systemically healthy Caucasian individuals from Russia aged 6 to 90 years. Around 10 milliliters of peripheral blood were collected from each donor into EDTA-treated Vacutainer tubes. Ficoll-Paque density-gradient centrifugation was used to isolate PBMCs, with at least 6.5 million per sample. Trizol reagent was used to extract total RNA from the PBMCs, yielding at least 5 micrograms per sample. Naive CD45RAhigh/CD27high T cell percentages were measured by flow cytometry on a PBMC aliquot from every donor. What the study reported, not specific to this receptor: Conclusive comparison of naive and antigen-experienced compartments was prevented by the profiling of bulk unsorted PBMCs. As age increased, observed TCR beta diversity per million T cells dropped in a roughly linear way, and a significant reduction was already evident by age 40. The CMV infection status of donors was not known, potentially confounding age-related changes in expanded clonotypes. Total diversity estimates from one million sequenced T cells were considered lower bounds and underestimates. Observed TCR beta diversity correlated strongly with the percentage of naive T cells measured by flow cytometry. Compared with the aged group, the long-lived group had more naive CD4+ T cells, fewer expanded clones and increased TCR diversity, suggesting age selection.

The library came from 5' RACE. The instrument was an Illumina HiSeq 2500. The second PCR ran for about 6 to 11 cycles and used a J-beta primer mix along with a sample-barcoded 5' primer. A unique molecular identifier was introduced onto each TCR beta cDNA molecule by a template-switch 5' adaptor carrying 12 random nucleotides. Each sample yielded at least 2.5 million CDR3-containing paired-end reads. The Mint cDNA synthesis kit, primed by a TRBC-specific oligonucleotide, was used to synthesize first-strand cDNA from all RNA. Following uracil-DNA glycosylase treatment, all cDNA underwent a first 18-cycle PCR with the universal primers M1SS and BC2_uni_R. In the authors' own workflow: Each sample was normalized by randomly selecting 1 million high-quality reads, each carrying a distinct molecular identifier. Reads sharing molecular identifiers were discarded rather than binned into consensus sequences. CDR3 identification, clonotype clustering and error correction used MiTCR with a Q25 quality threshold and the strictest error-elimination algorithm. A nonparametric unseen species model with Euler transformation was used to estimate lower-bound total TCR beta diversity. Starting from the raw public reads, TCRdb applied fastp trimming at Q25, assembled clones with MiXCR and retained in-frame beta chains. Here each entry gathers all rows of one CDR3 protein and keeps the most common genes and DNA. These V and J calls are TCRdb output, not the study's own analysis. In all, the sample holds approximately 810,000 distinct CDR3 sequences, and roughly 40% of those were seen once. 10% to 15% of the sample is in the top ten clones.

The clonotype comes from a man aged 18 to 35 in good health. Sequenced sample: blood.

The DNA sequence is TGCGCCAGCAGCTTGTATGAACCCAGGGAGACCCAGTACTTC. Translated, this gives CASSLYEPRETQYF. The chain couples TRBV5-1 to TRBJ2-5; the D gene lacks a confident call. Between the V and J ends, shortened by 1 base and 5 bases respectively, the junction contains 12 bases. The CDR3 runs 14 amino acids, cysteine and phenylalanine included. Of all the DNA, just the CDR3 is kept, 42 bases in frame from base 1. Via the germline V gene, CDR1 is SGHRS and CDR2 YFSETQ.